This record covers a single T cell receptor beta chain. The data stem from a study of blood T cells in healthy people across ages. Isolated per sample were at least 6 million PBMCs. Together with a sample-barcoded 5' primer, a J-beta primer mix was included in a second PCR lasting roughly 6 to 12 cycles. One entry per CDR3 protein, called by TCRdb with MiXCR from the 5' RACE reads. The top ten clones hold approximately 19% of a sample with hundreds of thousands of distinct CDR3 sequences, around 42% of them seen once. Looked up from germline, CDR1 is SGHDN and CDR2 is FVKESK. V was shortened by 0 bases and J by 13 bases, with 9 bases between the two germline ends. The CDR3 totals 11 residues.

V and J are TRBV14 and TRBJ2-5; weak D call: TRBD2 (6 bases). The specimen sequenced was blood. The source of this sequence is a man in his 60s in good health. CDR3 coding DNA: TGTGCCAGCAGCCAAGAGCGGGGTCTGTACTTC. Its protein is CASSQERGLYF.